This TCR beta chain appears in the sequencing data of a study of T cell repertoires in cytomegalovirus infection. For the study at large: Recently identified HLA-C-restricted and well-studied HLA-B-restricted CMV epitopes were used.

The CDR3 contains 17 residues. CDR1 and CDR2 from the germline V gene are MGHDK and SYGVNS. The V and J ends lost 3 bases and 5 bases, in that order; junction bases with no gene match: 11. This clonotype turned up a few times. Its cognate antigen is unknown. Via MiXCR, TCRdb re-called the reads, giving one row per CDR3 protein. Among approximately 1,000,000 distinct CDR3 sequences listed, 31% were seen once. Study findings and constraints: Within the response measured ex vivo, HLA-C-restricted CMV-specific TCR beta clonotypes were dominant.

This chain links TRBV25-1 with TRBJ2-5; 11 positions agree with TRBD1. This specimen was cultured CD8+ T cells from PBMCs, taken from culture after CMV antigen stimulation. The clonotype comes from a human donor in good health (CMV status not recorded). Some clones in this sample may be carry-over from other donors' samples. The DNA of the CDR3 is TGTGCCAGCAGTGACCCCAGGACAGGGGGCGCGAGGGAGACCCAGTACTTC. It specifies CASSDPRTGGARETQYF.